Presented here are 32 T cell receptor beta chains from one specimen sequenced in a study of blood T cell repertoires in COVID-19. The protocol was immunoSEQ multiplex PCR, while the TCRdb copy is restricted to in-frame clones and leaves out a portion. The sample records roughly 250,000 clones, approximately 87% being singletons. The sequenced material came from peripheral blood. These receptors all come from a woman under 40 with COVID-19, enrolled during active disease.

The chain couples TRBV5-4 to TRBJ2-3; TRBD2 agrees at 8 bases. The germline CDR1 and CDR2 sequences are SGHNT and YYREEE (reference sequence). There are 18 residues in the CDR3. Trimming at V came to 4 bases and at J to 5 bases, leaving 18 bases not matched to a gene. The CDR3 spells CASSPDGVAGNLVDTQYF. CDR3 coding DNA: TGTGCCAGCAGCCCCGATGGGGTAGCGGGGAATTTGGTAGATACGCAGTATTTT.

The chain uses TRBV20-1 and TRBJ2-5; D may be TRBD1 (6 bases). The CDR3 spans 13 residues. V was shortened by 3 bases and J by 0 bases, with 8 bases between the two germline ends. Germline-derived CDR1 and CDR2 are DFQATT and SNEGSKA (reference sequence). CDR3: CSASRGYQETQYF. In DNA, the CDR3 is TGCAGTGCTAGTAGGGGGTACCAAGAGACCCAGTACTTC.

The V gene is TRBV18, the J gene TRBJ1-2; 11 nucleotides align to TRBD1. The germline gives CDR1 KGHSH, CDR2 LQKENI. The V and J ends lost 2 bases and 3 bases, in that order; junction bases with no gene match: 5. The CDR3 has 16 residues. CDR3 bases: TGTGCCAGCTCACCAACACTGGGACAGGGGGACTATGGCTACACCTTC. This translates into CASSPTLGQGDYGYTF.

For this clone: Relative to the germline gene, one junction end is altered; a read error may explain this. The J gene is TRBJ1-4, the V gene TRBV11-2, with D possibly matching TRBD1 (5 bases). Looked up from germline, CDR1 is SGHAT and CDR2 is FQNNGV. The CDR3 sequence is 19 residues long. The CDR3 here is CASSIEGWGDPATNEKLFF. The CDR3 region has the DNA TGTGCCAGCAGCATAGAGGGATGGGGCGACCCTGCAACTAATGAAAAACTGTTTTTT.

The V gene is TRBV6-5, the J gene TRBJ1-2; D may be TRBD1 (5 bases). CDR3 length: 14 amino acids. Germline loops: CDR1 MNHEY, CDR2 SVGAGI. The ends were cut back, 5 bases at V and 8 bases at J, with 18 bases in the middle. The CDR3 nucleotides are TGTGCCAGCAGTAGCGACAGTTTATGGGGCGGCTACACCTTC. Its protein is CASSSDSLWGGYTF.

The genes are TRBV7-9 and TRBJ2-7; 11 bases map to TRBD1. Germline V CDR1 and CDR2: SEHNR, FQNEAQ (reference sequence). The CDR3 runs 15 residues. J was trimmed by 6 bases and V by 3 bases; bases with no gene match: 7. The CDR3: CASSFSGTGGGEQYF. The CDR3 nucleotides read TGTGCCAGCAGCTTTTCCGGGACAGGGGGAGGCGAGCAGTACTTC.

This clone occurred a few times. The chain uses TRBV7-9 and TRBJ2-2, with a tentative D call TRBD2 (6 bases). The CDR3 is 15 residues long. The V gene lost 3 bases and the J gene lost 4 bases, with 12 bases spanning the gap. The germline CDR1 and CDR2 sequences are SEHNR and FQNEAQ (reference sequence). CDR3: CASSFHGAGTGELFF. The CDR3 nucleotides are TGTGCCAGCAGCTTCCATGGAGCGGGCACCGGGGAGCTGTTTTTT.

This chain connects TRBV7-9 to TRBJ1-4; no reliable D call. There are 15 residues in the CDR3. The germline V gene has CDR1 SEHNR and CDR2 FQNEAQ (reference sequence). The ends were cut back, 1 base at V and 8 bases at J, with 14 bases in the middle. CDR3 bases: TGTGCCAGCAGCTTAGGGGTTAGCCCTGCCGAAAAACTGTTTTTT. Protein product: CASSLGVSPAEKLFF. Based on the CDR3 plus reference TRBV7-9 and TRBJ1-4, the full variable domain is DTGVSQNPRHKITKRGQNVTFRCDPISEHNRLYWYRQTLGQGPEFLTYFQNEAQLEKSRLLSDRFSAERPKGSFSTLEIQRTEQGDSAMYLCASSLGVSPAEKLFFGSGTQLSVL.

This clone was seen just once. The chain employs TRBV3-1 (or the pseudogene TRBV3-2) and TRBJ1-5, with a tentative D call TRBD1 (5 bases). This CDR3 spans 13 amino acids. Germline assignment: CDR1 LGHDT and CDR2 YNNKEL (reference sequence). V lost 3 bases, J lost 7 bases, and 10 bases lay in between. For the CDR3, the DNA is TGTGCCAGCAGCCAGTTCTGGGGCCAGCCCCAGCATTTT. Protein: CASSQFWGQPQHF.

J is TRBJ2-1 and V is TRBV11-3, with 10 bases lining up with TRBD2. Germline values: CDR1 SGHNT, CDR2 YENEEA. Germline trimming cut 5 bases from V and 7 bases from J; bases unmatched to any gene: 8. There are 15 residues in the CDR3. The CDR3 sequence: CASSPFSGGTNEQFF. CDR3 bases: TGTGCCAGCAGCCCTTTTAGCGGGGGGACAAATGAGCAGTTCTTC.

CDR3 sequence reads: CASSLKGDYRDEQFF. The CDR3 DNA reads TGCGCCAGCAGCTTGAAGGGGGACTATCGGGATGAGCAGTTCTTC. The J gene is TRBJ2-1, the V gene TRBV5-1; the D gene is possibly TRBD2 (7 bases). Germline V gene sequence: CDR1 SGHRS, CDR2 YFSETQ. This CDR3 has 15 amino acids. Between the trimmed V and J ends, which lost 1 base and 8 bases, there was a span of 16 bases.

V and J are TRBV19 and TRBJ1-5; 7 bases are a match to TRBD1. This CDR3 is 16 amino acids long. V trimming: 3 bases; J trimming: 1 base; junction bases outside the gene matches: 6. Looked up from germline, CDR1 is LNHDA and CDR2 is SQIVND (reference sequence). The CDR3 loop reads CASSIWVRGSNQPQHF. CDR3 in DNA: TGTGCCAGTAGTATTTGGGTCAGGGGGAGCAATCAGCCCCAGCATTTT.

The chain has TRBV28 and TRBJ1-4, with D tentatively TRBD1 (6 bases). Looked up from germline, CDR1 is MDHEN and CDR2 is SYDVKM. This CDR3 comprises 13 residues. Between the trimmed V and J ends, which lost 10 bases and 2 bases, there was a span of 11 bases. The CDR3 bases are TGTGCCACCCCAGGGGAGACTAATGAAAAACTGTTTTTT. This translates into CATPGETNEKLFF.

The gene calls are TRBV18 and TRBJ1-1, with TRBD1 as a possible D gene (5 bases). The CDR3 has 13 amino acids. V shed 3 bases and J shed 5 bases, with 10 bases lying between them. Germline assignment: CDR1 KGHSH and CDR2 LQKENI. In DNA form, the CDR3 reads TGTGCCAGCTCACCGCCCAGGGTTACTGAAGCTTTCTTT. It is translated as CASSPPRVTEAFF.

The V call is TRBV14, the J call TRBJ1-1, with unresolved D. Looked up from germline, CDR1 is SGHDN and CDR2 is FVKESK. The V end lost 1 base, the J end lost 0 bases, and 3 bases lay between the germline ends. This CDR3 has 13 amino acids. For the CDR3, the DNA is TGTGCCAGCAGCCAAGTATTGAACACTGAAGCTTTCTTT. This gives the protein CASSQVLNTEAFF.

The chain employs TRBV3-1 (or the pseudogene TRBV3-2) and TRBJ2-1, with D unclear. Per germline, CDR1 LGHDT and CDR2 YNNKEL (reference sequence). Deletions cut 4 bases from V and 4 bases from J, with 5 bases between. The CDR3 totals 12 residues. CDR3 DNA: TGTGCCAGCAGCCCGCGGTACAATGAGCAGTTCTTC. This translates into CASSPRYNEQFF.

The genes are TRBV6-5 and TRBJ1-1; D gene ambiguous. Trimming pared 0 bases from V and 0 bases from J, leaving 8 bases between. The CDR3 length is 15 residues. From germline, CDR1 is MNHEY and CDR2 SVGAGI. The CDR3 here is CASSYSNNLNTEAFF. CDR3 DNA sequence: TGTGCCAGCAGTTACTCGAATAACTTGAACACTGAAGCTTTCTTT.

This clone was seen only a few times. The chain employs TRBV7-2 and TRBJ2-7, with D possibly TRBD2 on 5 matching bases. The CDR3 covers 14 residues. Trimming shortened V by 3 bases and J by 0 bases, and 9 bases separated the two germline ends. Germline CDR1 reads SGHTA; CDR2 reads FQGNSA. Written as DNA, the CDR3 is TGTGCCAGCAGCTTGCCGGGATTCTCCTACGAGCAGTACTTC. Protein sequence: CASSLPGFSYEQYF.

J is TRBJ2-1 and V is TRBV7-9; 7 nucleotides agree with TRBD2. Trimming cost V 4 bases and J 0 bases; bases outside gene matches: 6. This CDR3 contains 16 residues. The germline V gene encodes CDR1 SEHNR and CDR2 FQNEAQ (reference sequence). In nucleotides, the CDR3 is TGTGCCAGCAGCTCCCCCCCGGGGGGCTCCTACAATGAGCAGTTCTTC. Amino acids: CASSSPPGGSYNEQFF. Together with reference TRBV7-9 and TRBJ2-1, the CDR3 gives the full variable domain: DTGVSQNPRHKITKRGQNVTFRCDPISEHNRLYWYRQTLGQGPEFLTYFQNEAQLEKSRLLSDRFSAERPKGSFSTLEIQRTEQGDSAMYLCASSSPPGGSYNEQFFGPGTRLTVL.

V and J are TRBV2 and TRBJ1-2; the D gene is possibly TRBD1 (5 bases). Germline CDR1 is SNHLY and CDR2 is FYNNEI. The CDR3 sequence is 14 residues long. Trimming cost V 2 bases and J 6 bases, with 13 bases left between them. Here the CDR3 reads CASSETQAPDGYTF. In DNA, the CDR3 is TGTGCCAGCAGTGAAACACAGGCACCGGATGGCTACACCTTC.

For this clone: Other DNA variants within this sample encode the same CDR3. In DNA, the CDR3 is TGTGCCAGCAGCTTCCGGGGGGAGACCCAGTACTTC. Encoded protein: CASSFRGETQYF. V and J are TRBV7-8 and TRBJ2-5; D perhaps matches TRBD2 (6 bases). V lost 3 bases and J lost 5, with 7 bases in between. The length of the CDR3 is 12 residues. Germline CDR1 and CDR2: SGHVS and FQNEAQ. Together with reference TRBV7-8 and TRBJ2-5, the CDR3 gives the full variable domain: GAGVSQSPRYKVAKRGQDVALRCDPISGHVSLFWYQQALGQGPEFLTYFQNEAQLDKSGLPSDRFFAERPEGSVSTLKIQRTQQEDSAVYLCASSFRGETQYFGPGTRLLVL.

V is TRBV28 and J is TRBJ1-2; 10 nucleotides match TRBD1. Germline V lookup: CDR1 MDHEN, CDR2 SYDVKM. Trimming cost V 10 bases and J 3 bases; bases outside gene matches: 5. This CDR3 spans 13 amino acids. For the CDR3, the DNA is TGTGCCACGAAGGGGACAGGGGACTATGGCTACACCTTC. Translated: CATKGTGDYGYTF.

J is TRBJ1-3 and V is TRBV5-1; D ambiguous. Trimming shortened V by 6 bases and J by 0 bases, and 16 bases separated the two germline ends. In germline, CDR1 is SGHRS, CDR2 YFSETQ. The length of the CDR3 is 16 residues. The CDR3 region is CASTPEVSSSGNTIYF. The CDR3 bases are TGCGCCAGCACCCCTGAGGTCTCGAGCTCTGGAAACACCATATATTTT.

V is TRBV15 and J is TRBJ2-3; D unresolved. V dropped 2 bases and J dropped 6 bases, with 6 bases sitting between them. The germline V gene has CDR1 LNHNV and CDR2 YYDKDF (reference sequence). This CDR3 spans 12 amino acids. The CDR3, as DNA: TGTGCCACCAGCAGAATCCTGGATACGCAGTATTTT. Protein sequence: CATSRILDTQYF.

This CDR3 is CASYRQGETQYF. For the CDR3, the DNA is TGCGCCAGCTACCGACAGGGTGAGACCCAGTACTTC. The rearrangement joins TRBV5-1 to TRBJ2-5; TRBD1 aligns across 7 bases. Germline CDR1 SGHRS, CDR2 YFSETQ. This CDR3 contains 12 residues. V trimming: 7 bases; J trimming: 5 bases; junction bases outside the gene matches: 5.

CDR3 sequence: CASSEAVSTGNTEAFF. CDR3 nucleotides: TGTGCCAGCAGTGAAGCGGTATCGACGGGGAACACTGAAGCTTTCTTT. This chain connects TRBV2 to TRBJ1-1; D ambiguous. Germline V lookup: CDR1 SNHLY, CDR2 FYNNEI. Trimming shortened V by 0 bases and J by 1 base, and 12 bases separated the two germline ends. The CDR3 length is 16 residues.

This chain connects TRBV9 to TRBJ2-1; 11 bases are shared with TRBD2. This CDR3 region has 15 residues. V was pared by 4 bases and J by 4 bases, with 4 bases of the junction left unmatched. Germline V gene lookup returns CDR1 SGDLS and CDR2 YYNGEE. The CDR3 DNA is TGTGCCAGCAGCCCACTAGCGGGGGAGTACAATGAGCAGTTCTTC. It codes for CASSPLAGEYNEQFF.

The chain is built from TRBV4-2 and TRBJ2-3; 8 nucleotides line up with TRBD2. CDR1 LGHNA and CDR2 YNFKEQ come from the germline V gene. J lost 5 bases, V lost 0 bases, and 7 bases had no gene match. The CDR3 consists of 16 residues. The chain's CDR3 is CASSQEAGLAIDTQYF. The DNA of the CDR3 is TGTGCCAGCAGCCAAGAGGCCGGACTAGCAATAGATACGCAGTATTTT.

This chain joins TRBV9 and TRBJ1-1, with TRBD1 matching over 11 bases. The length of the CDR3 is 16 residues. The germline V gene encodes CDR1 SGDLS and CDR2 YYNGEE. The V segment lost 4 bases and the J segment 0 bases; nucleotides outside the gene matches: 5. The CDR3 coding sequence is TGTGCCAGCAGCTCAGGACAGGGGGCCATGAACACTGAAGCTTTCTTT. Its translation is CASSSGQGAMNTEAFF.

The chain links TRBV29-1 to TRBJ1-2; 9 bases fit TRBD1. The V gene end was trimmed by 6 bases and the J gene end by 8 bases; junction bases not matched to a gene: 7. There are 12 residues in the CDR3. Germline CDR1 and CDR2: SQVTM and ANQGSEA. The CDR3 protein is CSVDTGGRGYTF. CDR3 in DNA: TGCAGCGTGGACACAGGGGGCAGAGGCTACACCTTC.

This chain connects TRBV11-2 to TRBJ1-3; no definite D call. The CDR3 has 18 amino acids. Germline lookup yields CDR1 SGHAT and CDR2 FQNNGV. The V end was cut by 5 bases, the J end by 0 bases, with 20 bases between. CDR3 nucleotide sequence: TGTGCCAGCAGCCACCCGGTTGGTGCTACTACCTCTGGAAACACCATATATTTT. It yields the protein CASSHPVGATTSGNTIYF. The entire variable domain, with the rest obtained from reference TRBV11-2 and TRBJ1-3, is as follows: EAGVAQSPRYKIIEKRQSVAFWCNPISGHATLYWYQQILGQGPKLLIQFQNNGVVDDSQLPKDRFSAERLKGVDSTLKIQPAKLEDSAVYLCASSHPVGATTSGNTIYFGEGSWLTVV.

The chain has TRBV29-1 and TRBJ2-7; 9 positions match TRBD1. The length of the CDR3 is 12 residues. J lost 3 bases, V lost 8 bases, and 5 bases had no gene match. Per germline, CDR1 SQVTM and CDR2 ANQGSEA. CDR3 residues: CSKGQGSYEQYF. The CDR3 region has the DNA TGCAGCAAGGGACAGGGTAGCTACGAGCAGTACTTC.